In this sample, the clone carrying this TCR beta chain turned up many times. Its matching antigen is unknown. TCRdb processed the reads anew with MiXCR; each CDR3 protein has one entry. Of 550,000 to 700,000 distinct CDR3 sequences listed, approximately 40% are singletons. This entry is derived from a study of T cell repertoires in cytomegalovirus infection. Study details: Alongside well-studied HLA-B-restricted CMV epitopes, recently identified HLA-C-restricted CMV epitopes were also used. Study conclusions and caveats: Dominant in the ex vivo response were TCR beta clonotypes restricted by HLA-C and specific for CMV. Of the TCR beta families, the public ones yielded a cumulative frequency that identified carriers of CMV plus the relevant HLA.

The V and J ends lost 5 bases and 7 bases respectively, with 14 bases between them. This CDR3 has 13 amino acids. Germline CDR1 is SGHTA and CDR2 is FQGNSA. The clonotype originates from a human donor in good health (CMV status not recorded). Some clones in this sample may be carry-over from other donors' samples. This specimen consisted of cultured PBMCs, obtained from culture after CMV antigen stimulation. The V call is TRBV7-2, the J call TRBJ1-1; tentative D call: TRBD1 (5 bases). Here the CDR3 reads CASSPRGGVEAFF. The CDR3 DNA follows: TGTGCCAGCAGCCCTCGTGGGGGGGTTGAAGCTTTCTTT.